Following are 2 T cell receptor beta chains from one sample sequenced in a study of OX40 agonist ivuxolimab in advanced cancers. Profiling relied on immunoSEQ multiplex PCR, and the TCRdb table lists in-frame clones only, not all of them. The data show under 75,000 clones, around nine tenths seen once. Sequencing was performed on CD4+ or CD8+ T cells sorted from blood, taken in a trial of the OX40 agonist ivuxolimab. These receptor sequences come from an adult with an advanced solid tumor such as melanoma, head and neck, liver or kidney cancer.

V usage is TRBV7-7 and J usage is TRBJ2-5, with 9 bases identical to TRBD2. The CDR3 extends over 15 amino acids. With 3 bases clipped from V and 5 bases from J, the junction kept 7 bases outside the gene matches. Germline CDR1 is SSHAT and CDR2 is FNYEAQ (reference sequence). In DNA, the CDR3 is TGTGCCAGCAGCTTGGTAGCGGGAGAGGTTGAGACCCAGTACTTC. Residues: CASSLVAGEVETQYF. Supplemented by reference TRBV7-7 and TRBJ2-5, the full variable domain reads GAGVSQSPRYKVTKRGQDVTLRCDPISSHATLYWYQQALGQGPEFLTYFNYEAQPDKSGLPSDRFSAERPEGSISTLTIQRTEQRDSAMYRCASSLVAGEVETQYFGPGTRLLVL.

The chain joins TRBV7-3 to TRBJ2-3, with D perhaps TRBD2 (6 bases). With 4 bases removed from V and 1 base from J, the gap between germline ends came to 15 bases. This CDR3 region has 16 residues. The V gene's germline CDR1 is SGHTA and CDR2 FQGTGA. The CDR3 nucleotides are TGTGCCAGCAGCTATTCTCTAGCGCCCCGCACAGATACGCAGTATTTT. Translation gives CASSYSLAPRTDTQYF.